The present entry profiles one T cell receptor (beta chain) with its context. This specimen belongs to a study of blood T cell repertoires in COVID-19. Cohorts were assigned according to the clinical history that participants reported. Profiled with immunoSEQ multiplex PCR; TCRdb holds only in-frame clones, not every one. The sample gives 360,000 or so clones, roughly 84% of which show up once; under 3% is in the top ten. This TCR derives from a woman under 40 who had recovered from COVID-19. Sequencing used PBMCs or T cells enriched from blood (not recorded which).

CDR3 protein: CASSPTGTGGSGGYTF. The CDR3 DNA is TGCGCCAGCAGCCCGACCGGGACAGGGGGTTCAGGTGGCTACACCTTC. The chain joins TRBV5-1 to TRBJ1-2; 11 bases align to TRBD1. V was pared by 4 bases and J by 7 bases, with 12 bases of the junction left unmatched. CDR1 and CDR2 (germline): SGHRS, YFSETQ. The CDR3 contains 16 residues.